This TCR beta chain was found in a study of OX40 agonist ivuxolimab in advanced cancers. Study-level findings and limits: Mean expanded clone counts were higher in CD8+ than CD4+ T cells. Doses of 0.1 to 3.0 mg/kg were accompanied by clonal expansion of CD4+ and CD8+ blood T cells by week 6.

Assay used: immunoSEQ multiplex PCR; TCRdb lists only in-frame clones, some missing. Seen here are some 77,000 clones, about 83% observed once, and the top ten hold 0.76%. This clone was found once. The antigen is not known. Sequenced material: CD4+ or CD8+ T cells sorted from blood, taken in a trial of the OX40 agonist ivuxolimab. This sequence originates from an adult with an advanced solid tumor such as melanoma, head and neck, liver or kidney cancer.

CDR3 region: CASSHQSDRDQYF. The CDR3 DNA reads TGTGCCAGCAGCCACCAATCGGACAGAGACCAGTACTTC. The rearrangement uses TRBV6-6 and TRBJ2-5; possible D gene TRBD1, 6 bases. This CDR3 comprises 13 residues. Germline CDR1 and CDR2: MNHNY and SVGAGI (reference sequence). Trimming removed 6 bases from V and 10 bases from J, with 18 bases in between.